The present T cell receptor (beta chain) was sequenced within a study of T cell responses to AZD1222 COVID-19 vaccine. Study-level points and caveats: Spike as a whole was targeted by vaccine-associated CD4 TCRs, dominant at 160-218 and 743-854.

The protocol was immunoSEQ multiplex PCR, while the TCRdb copy is restricted to in-frame clones and leaves out a portion. Of 70,000 to 95,000 clones in the sample, 80% to 90% were seen once. A remark on this clone: Its antigen is not known.

CDR3 length equals 15 residues. Germline assignment: CDR1 KGHSH and CDR2 LQKENI. V was pared by 2 bases and J by 1 base, with 6 bases between. This receptor was identified in an adult who received the AZD1222 COVID-19 vaccine. J is TRBJ1-6 and V is TRBV18, with a possible D match to TRBD1 (5 bases). The sequenced sample was peripheral blood, obtained 28 days after the second AZD1222 dose. CDR3 coding DNA: TGTGCCAGCTCACCAGACAGATCCTATAATTCACCCCTCCACTTT. Protein sequence: CASSPDRSYNSPLHF.